The clone carrying this TCR beta chain is termed medium-sized. Its cognate antigen is unknown. This record comes from a study of spatial heterogeneity in lung cancer. Regarding the study as a whole: In tumors, expanded intratumoral alpha and beta TCR counts tracked mutation counts.

TCRdb recomputed calls from the 5' RACE reads with MiXCR, one row per CDR3 protein. The sample yields around 21,000 distinct CDR3 sequences, 4.5% to 5% seen once. Germline CDR1 ENHRY, CDR2 SYGVKD. Trimming at V came to 4 bases and at J to 7 bases, leaving 29 bases not matched to a gene. The CDR3 sequence is 22 residues long. Time point meaning: sample taken at primary tumor resection. Sequences were derived from lung tumor tissue, sampled at surgery. The clonotype was recovered from a male donor with early-stage non-small cell lung cancer. The chain carries TRBV10-3 and TRBJ2-1; 9 bases align to TRBD2. DNA for the CDR3: TGTGCCATCAGTGGGACAACGGAGATGCCTAGCGGGACTCCGCTCACCGTTAATGAGCAGTTCTTC. Protein product: CAISGTTEMPSGTPLTVNEQFF.